The TCR beta chain under discussion was sequenced for a study of OX40 agonist ivuxolimab in advanced cancers. The method was immunoSEQ multiplex PCR; TCRdb's version includes in-frame clones alone and lacks a portion of them. The data show approximately 94,000 clones, around 84% seen once. This receptor was taken from an adult with an advanced solid tumor such as melanoma, head and neck, liver or kidney cancer. The sequencing used CD4+ or CD8+ T cells sorted from blood, collected in a trial of the OX40 agonist ivuxolimab.

The CDR3 nucleotides are TGCGCCAGAGGGGGCCTGTCCTCAGGGGGTTCCTACGAGCAGTACGTC. It codes for CARGGLSSGGSYEQYV. V is TRBV4-3 and J is TRBJ2-7; 7 nucleotides match TRBD1. Germline V gene data show CDR1 as LGHNA and CDR2 as YSLEER. J was trimmed by 1 base and V by 9 bases; bases with no gene match: 15. The CDR3 sequence is 16 residues long.